Listed below are T cell receptor beta chains from one sample, sequenced in a study of T cell repertoires in cytomegalovirus infection. TCRdb re-derived calls from the reads in MiXCR, one entry per CDR3 protein. The repertoire holds 150,000 to 200,000 distinct CDR3 sequences, with roughly 9.8% as singletons. Specimen: PBMCs. These TCRs come from a human donor in good health (CMV status not recorded). Some clones in this sample may be carry-over from other donors' samples. CDR3s include the opening cysteine and the closing phenylalanine or tryptophan. Fields, in order: D gene, V gene, J gene, clone size, CDR3 DNA, CDR3 protein. The D gene is left open where the match is weak. The size entry is marked missing in some rows and otherwise reads once, few, many or a size class.

NA,TRBV6-2/TRBV6-3,TRBJ1-1,few,TGTGCCAGCAGGCGACGGATCAACTCTTGGGGGGCCAACCGACCCTACACTGAAGCTTTCTTT,CASRRRINSWGANRPYTEAFF
TRBD1,TRBV6-2/TRBV6-3,TRBJ2-2,NA,TGTGCCAGCAGGTCCCGGGACAGGGAGCACACCGGGGAGCTGTTTTTT,CASRSRDREHTGELFF
NA,TRBV7-2,TRBJ2-4,many,TGTGCCAGCAGCCCAGGACGGTTTCTAGCCAAAAACATTCAGTACTTC,CASSPGRFLAKNIQYF
NA,TRBV11-2,TRBJ1-1,few,TGTGCCAGCAGCTTCTCCGGCGGGAGTGAAGCTTTCTTT,CASSFSGGSEAFF
NA,TRBV5-4,TRBJ1-4,many,TGTGCCAGCAGCTCCACCCCGGGACAAACTGAAAAACTGTTTTTT,CASSSTPGQTEKLFF
TRBD2,TRBV7-2,TRBJ2-7,many,TGTGCCAGCAGCTTAGGGAGCGGGGTCTACGAGCAGTACTTC,CASSLGSGVYEQYF
NA,TRBV7-2,TRBJ2-7,many,TGTGCCAGCAGCTTAGCGCGTGGGGAGTACGAGCAGTACTTC,CASSLARGEYEQYF
NA,TRBV5-5,TRBJ2-7,many,TGTGCCAGCAGCTTGGCCTGGAGCGGAGGCCCGTACGAGCAGTACTTC,CASSLAWSGGPYEQYF
NA,TRBV6-1,TRBJ1-5,many,TGTGCCAGCAGTGAACGGGGCCGCGGCAATCAGCCCCAGCATTTT,CASSERGRGNQPQHF
NA,TRBV6-2/TRBV6-3,TRBJ2-3,NA,TGTGCCAGCAAGGACGGAAACACAGATACGCAGTATTTT,CASKDGNTDTQYF
TRBD2,TRBV5-4,TRBJ2-1,NA,TGTGCCAGCAGCTTGGTGCCTCTAGCGGGGTACAATGAGCAGTTCTTC,CASSLVPLAGYNEQFF
NA,TRBV7-2,TRBJ1-1,many,TGTGCCAGCAGCTTTTGGGGGTGGACTGAAGCTTTCTTT,CASSFWGWTEAFF
NA,TRBV15,TRBJ2-3,few,TGTGCCACCAGCAGAGGGCGGGGAGATGGAGATACGCAGTATTTT,CATSRGRGDGDTQYF
NA,TRBV7-6,TRBJ2-3,many,TGTGCCAGCAGCTCTCCATCGGGACTCGCCCCCCATACGCAGTATTTT,CASSSPSGLAPHTQYF
NA,TRBV7-9,TRBJ2-6,many,TGTGCCAGCACCACGAAAACCACTAAGGACCCGAGGGACGCTTGGTCTGGGGCCAACGTCCTGACTTTC,CASTTKTTKDPRDAWSGANVLTF
TRBD1,TRBV29-1,TRBJ2-2,NA,TGCAGCGGGGGACAGGGGGCCGGGGAGCTGTTTTTT,CSGGQGAGELFF
TRBD1,TRBV29-1,TRBJ1-1,NA,TGCAGCGTTGCGGGACAGATGAACACTGAAGCTTTCTTT,CSVAGQMNTEAFF
TRBD2,TRBV28,TRBJ2-3,NA,TGTGCCAGCAGTCCGGGGGGATTCACAGATACGCAGTATTTT,CASSPGGFTDTQYF
TRBD1,TRBV6-6,TRBJ1-1,few,TGTGCCAGCAGTTACTCATCACGGACAGGGAACACTGAAGCTTTCTTT,CASSYSSRTGNTEAFF
NA,TRBV9,TRBJ2-2,NA,TGTGCCAGCAGCCCCTTCCTACAGGCGAACACCGGGGAGCTGTTTTTT,CASSPFLQANTGELFF
TRBD1,TRBV7-2,TRBJ1-6,many,TGTGCCAGCAGCTCCTTACCAGGGGGTTCACCCCTCCACTTT,CASSSLPGGSPLHF
TRBD1,TRBV7-8,TRBJ1-1,many,TGTGCCAGCAGCTTAGTCCCTGGACAGGGGAACACTGAAGCTTTCTTT,CASSLVPGQGNTEAFF
NA,TRBV7-2,TRBJ2-1,many,TGTGCCAGCAGCTTGGCTAGCGCCGCTATCTCCTACAATGAGCAGTTCTTC,CASSLASAAISYNEQFF
NA,TRBV4-3,TRBJ2-7,few,TGCGCCAGCAGCCAAGTCGCCGACAGCTCCTACGAGCAGTACTTC,CASSQVADSSYEQYF
NA,TRBV7-2,TRBJ1-2,many,TGTGCCAGCAGCTTAGGAAATAGCTACACCTTC,CASSLGNSYTF
TRBD2,TRBV28,TRBJ2-1,NA,TGTGCCAGCAGTTTACAAGGAGCGGGGAGCTCCTACAATGAGCAGTTCTTC,CASSLQGAGSSYNEQFF
NA,TRBV29-1,TRBJ1-1,few,TGCAGCGTTGAGATCGGGGCCTTGAACACTGAAGCTTTCTTT,CSVEIGALNTEAFF